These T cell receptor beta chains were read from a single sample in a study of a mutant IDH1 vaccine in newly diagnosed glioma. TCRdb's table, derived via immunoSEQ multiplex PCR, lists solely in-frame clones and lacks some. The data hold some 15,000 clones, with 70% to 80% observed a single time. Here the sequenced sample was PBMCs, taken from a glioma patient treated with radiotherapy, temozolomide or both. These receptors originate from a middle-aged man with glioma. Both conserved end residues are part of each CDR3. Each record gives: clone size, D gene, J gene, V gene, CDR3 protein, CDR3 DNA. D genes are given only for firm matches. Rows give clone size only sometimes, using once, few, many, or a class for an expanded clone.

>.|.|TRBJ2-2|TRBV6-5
CASMVELNTGELFF
TGTGCCAGCATGGTCGAACTGAACACCGGGGAGCTGTTTTTT
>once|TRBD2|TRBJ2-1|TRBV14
CASSLGTSGFNEQFF
TGTGCCAGCAGCCTCGGGACTAGCGGTTTCAATGAGCAGTTCTTC
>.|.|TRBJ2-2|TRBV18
CASSPAAALLAGELFF
TGTGCCAGCTCACCAGCCGCGGCTCTCTTGGCGGGGGAGCTGTTTTTT
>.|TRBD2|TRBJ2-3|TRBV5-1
CASSLSVAGSTDTQYF
TGCGCCAGCAGCTTGTCCGTAGCGGGGAGCACAGATACGCAGTATTTT
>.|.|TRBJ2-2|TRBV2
CASSDLGTGELFF
TGTGCCAGCAGTGATTTGGGGACCGGGGAGCTGTTTTTT
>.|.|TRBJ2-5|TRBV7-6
CASSPGQQETQYF
TGTGCCAGCAGTCCAGGACAGCAAGAGACCCAGTACTTC
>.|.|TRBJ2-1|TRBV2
CASGFSSYNEQFF
TGTGCCAGCGGCTTCTCCTCCTACAATGAGCAGTTCTTC
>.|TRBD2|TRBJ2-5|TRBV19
CASSAGTSSTETQYF
TGTGCCAGTAGTGCCGGGACTAGCTCAACGGAGACCCAGTACTTC
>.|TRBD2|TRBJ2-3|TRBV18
CASSPGLAESLPMGTDTQYF
TGTGCCAGCTCCCCAGGACTAGCGGAGTCTCTTCCAATGGGCACAGATACGCAGTATTTT
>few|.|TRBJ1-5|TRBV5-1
CASSYGGNQPQHF
TGCGCCAGCAGCTATGGAGGCAATCAGCCCCAGCATTTT
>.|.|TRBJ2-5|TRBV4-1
CASSQDRAKGAQETQYF
TGCGCCAGCAGCCAAGATCGCGCAAAGGGCGCTCAAGAGACCCAGTACTTC
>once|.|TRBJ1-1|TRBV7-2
CASSSAWGATEAFF
TGTGCCAGCAGCTCTGCGTGGGGAGCCACTGAAGCTTTCTTT
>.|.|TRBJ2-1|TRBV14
CASSQGVNSYNEQFF
TGTGCCAGCAGCCAAGGGGTGAACTCCTACAATGAGCAGTTCTTC
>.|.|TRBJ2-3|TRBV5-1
CASSFVPGGGIETQYF
TGCGCCAGCAGCTTCGTCCCAGGAGGGGGCATTGAGACGCAGTATTTT
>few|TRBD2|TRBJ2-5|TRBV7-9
CASGTSGSLQETQYF
TGTGCCAGCGGGACTAGCGGGAGTTTGCAAGAGACCCAGTACTTC
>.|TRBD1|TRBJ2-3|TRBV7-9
CASSPGTEADTQYF
TGTGCCAGCAGCCCAGGGACAGAGGCAGATACGCAGTATTTT
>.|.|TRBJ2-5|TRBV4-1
CASSQGPDTQETQYF
TGCGCCAGCAGCCAAGGTCCGGACACACAAGAGACCCAGTACTTC
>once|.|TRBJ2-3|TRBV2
CASRENSPDTQYF
TGTGCCAGCAGGGAAAACAGTCCAGATACGCAGTATTTT
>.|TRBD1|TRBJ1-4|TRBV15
CATSRPGQPNEKLFF
TGTGCCACCAGCAGACCGGGACAGCCTAATGAAAAACTGTTTTTT
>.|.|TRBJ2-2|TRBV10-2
CASGGRGTNTGELFF
TGCGCCAGCGGAGGGCGGGGTACCAACACCGGGGAGCTGTTTTTT
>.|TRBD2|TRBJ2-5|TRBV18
CASSPPLADGETQYF
TGTGCCAGCTCACCACCTCTAGCGGATGGAGAGACCCAGTACTTC
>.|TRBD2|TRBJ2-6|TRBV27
CASSPLGLGLRGANVLTF
TGTGCCAGCAGTCCCCTAGGACTAGGCCTGAGAGGGGCCAACGTCCTGACTTTC
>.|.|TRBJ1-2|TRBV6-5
CASSNGDNSCGYTF
TGTGCCAGCAGTAACGGGGACAACTCTTGTGGCTACACCTTC
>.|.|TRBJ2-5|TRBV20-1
CSASRRETQYF
TGCAGTGCTAGCCGTCGAGAGACCCAGTACTTC
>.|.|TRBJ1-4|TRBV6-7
CASSISVNEKLFF
TGTGCCAGCAGTATCAGTGTGAATGAAAAACTGTTTTTT
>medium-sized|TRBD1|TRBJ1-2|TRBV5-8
CASGTGNYGYTF
TGTGCCAGCGGGACAGGGAACTATGGCTACACCTTC
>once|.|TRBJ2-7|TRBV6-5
CASSYRGRGRGYEQYF
TGTGCCAGCAGTTATAGGGGCAGGGGAAGGGGCTACGAGCAGTACTTC
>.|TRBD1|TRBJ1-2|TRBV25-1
CASSEGTGGNYGYTF
TGTGCCAGCAGTGAAGGGACAGGGGGAAACTATGGCTATACCTTC
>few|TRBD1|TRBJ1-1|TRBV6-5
CASGTGIRGNTEAFF
TGTGCCAGCGGGACAGGGATCCGGGGGAACACTGAAGCTTTCTTT
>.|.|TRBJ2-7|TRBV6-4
CASSERAESYEQYF
TGTGCCAGCAGTGAACGGGCAGAGTCCTACGAGCAGTACTTC
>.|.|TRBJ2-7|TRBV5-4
CASSPDWREQYF
TGTGCCAGCAGCCCGGACTGGCGCGAGCAGTACTTC
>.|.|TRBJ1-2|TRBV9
CASSVVRYRSYGFGYTF
TGTGCCAGCAGCGTAGTAAGATACCGGAGTTACGGTTTCGGCTACACCTTC
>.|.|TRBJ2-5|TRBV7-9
CASSLARTSLETQYF
TGTGCCAGCAGCTTAGCACGGACGTCGTTGGAGACCCAGTACTTC
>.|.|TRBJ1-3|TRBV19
CASSIVHRLGNTIYF
TGTGCCAGTAGTATAGTTCACCGCCTGGGAAACACCATATATTTT
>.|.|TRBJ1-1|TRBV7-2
CASSRTANLDTEAFF
TGTGCCAGCAGCAGGACAGCGAACCTCGACACTGAAGCTTTCTTT
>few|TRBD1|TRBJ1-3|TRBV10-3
CAISESQDRGLEGNTIYF
TGTGCCATCAGTGAGTCGCAGGACAGGGGGTTGGAGGGAAACACCATATATTTT
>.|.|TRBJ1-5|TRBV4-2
CASSQDRIQPQHF
TGTGCCAGCAGCCAAGATCGTATCCAGCCCCAGCATTTT
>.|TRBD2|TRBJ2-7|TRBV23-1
CASSHPSSGRGNEQYF
TGCGCCAGCAGTCACCCCTCTAGCGGGAGAGGGAACGAGCAGTACTTC
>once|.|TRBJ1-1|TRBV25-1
CASSEELNTEAFF
TGTGCCAGCAGTGAAGAACTGAACACTGAAGCTTTCTTT
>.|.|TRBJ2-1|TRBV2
CASSQMGEEQFF
TGTGCCAGCAGCCAGATGGGAGAAGAGCAGTTCTTC
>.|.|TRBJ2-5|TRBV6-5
CASSYRGYQETQYF
TGTGCCAGCAGTTATCGGGGGTACCAAGAGACCCAGTACTTC
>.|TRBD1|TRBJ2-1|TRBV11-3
CASSQRGTGGNEQFF
TGTGCCAGCAGCCAACGGGGGACAGGGGGCAATGAGCAGTTCTTC
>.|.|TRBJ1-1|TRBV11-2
CASSSRLLTENTEAFF
TGTGCCAGCAGCTCCCGACTCCTGACTGAGAACACTGAAGCTTTCTTT
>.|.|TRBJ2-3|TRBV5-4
CASSRGRTDTQYF
TGTGCCAGCAGCCGGGGCCGCACAGATACGCAGTATTTT
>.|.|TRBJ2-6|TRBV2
CASSVGSGANVLTF
TGTGCCAGCAGTGTTGGATCTGGGGCCAACGTCCTGACTTTC
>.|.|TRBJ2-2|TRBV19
CASSPLGAINTGELFF
TGTGCCAGTAGCCCTCTTGGGGCGATAAACACCGGGGAGCTGTTTTTT
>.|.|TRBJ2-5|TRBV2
CASSEYGAGTQYF
TGTGCCAGCAGTGAATATGGGGCAGGGACCCAGTACTTC
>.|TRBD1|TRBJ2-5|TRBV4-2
CASSPGNTGGTLETQYF
TGTGCCAGCAGCCCCGGTAACACAGGGGGGACCTTAGAGACCCAGTACTTC
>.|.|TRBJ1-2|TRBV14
CASSQARGYGYTF
TGTGCCAGCAGCCAAGCCCGGGGCTATGGCTACACCTTC
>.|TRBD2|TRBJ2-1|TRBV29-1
CSVDRSGSMGEQFF
TGCAGCGTTGATCGTAGCGGGAGTATGGGTGAGCAGTTCTTC
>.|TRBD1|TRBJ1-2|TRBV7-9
CASSDRGGYTF
TGTGCCAGCAGCGACAGGGGAGGCTACACCTTC
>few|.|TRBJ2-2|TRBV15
CATSGIASNTGELFF
TGTGCCACCAGCGGGATAGCGAGCAACACCGGGGAGCTGTTTTTT
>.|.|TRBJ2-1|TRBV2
CASSLDYNNEQFF
TGTGCCAGCAGTCTTGACTACAACAATGAGCAGTTCTTC
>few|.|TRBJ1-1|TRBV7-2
CASIPSRNTEAFF
TGTGCCAGCATCCCATCCCGGAACACTGAAGCTTTCTTT
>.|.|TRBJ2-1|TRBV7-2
CASSSQRYNEQFF
TGTGCCAGCAGCAGCCAGCGGTACAATGAGCAGTTCTTC
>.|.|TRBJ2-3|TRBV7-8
CATYRLEDTQYF
TGTGCCACCTACCGATTAGAAGATACGCAGTATTTT
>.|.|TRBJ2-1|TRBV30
CAWSGGASNEQFF
TGTGCCTGGAGTGGGGGGGCCAGCAATGAGCAGTTCTTC
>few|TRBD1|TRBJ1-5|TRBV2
CASSKQGLNQPQHF
TGTGCCAGCAGCAAACAGGGGCTCAATCAGCCCCAGCATTTT